This T cell receptor beta chain was obtained from a study of blood T cell repertoires in COVID-19 (dated by TCRdb to between 2020 and 2021). In the study overall: Collaborator samples came from the United States, Italy and Spain and covered acute and convalescent phases of COVID-19. Subjects who had been exposed to COVID-19, were actively infected with it, or had recovered from it provided the deeply sampled blood TCRbeta repertoires that made up the dataset. Samples came from the ongoing ImmuneRACE study (first 160 participants) plus 1,254 subjects from 6 global collaborators. The repertoires were made available in a free public database intended to serve as a resource for research on the immune response to SARS-CoV-2. Where available, HLA class I and class II types were taken from metadata supplied by the sample provider and were not determined by assay-based typing. The material from the prospective study consisted of cDNA or gDNA derived from T cells, B-cell-depleted T cells, or PBMCs. The sample metadata nearly always contained a de-identified subject ID, COVID-19 status, age in years and sex. The paper's findings and limits, for the study overall: How much clinical and demographic metadata was included differed by source and by participant, and the metadata was provided uncurated.

A word on this clone: Which antigen it targets is not known. There are no base qualities to consult, and no much larger clone falls within one base.

Sequences MNHEY (CDR1) and SMNVEV (CDR2) are obtained from the germline V gene (reference sequence). Spanning cysteine to phenylalanine, the CDR3 consists of 14 amino acids. Just CDR3 DNA is preserved here, 42 bases in frame from base 1. V is clipped by 9 bases and J by 4 bases, and the sequence between their germline boundaries is 16 bases long. Whole blood was collected in K2EDTA tubes by collaborating institutions according to the institutions' own protocols. For TCRbeta analysis, collaborators shipped samples in one of three forms: frozen whole blood, isolated PBMCs, or DNA extracted from either of those sample types. TCRbeta CDR3 regions were amplified from genomic DNA by means of the immunoSEQ Assay, a bias-controlled multiplex PCR. Regarding the original processing steps: The number of nucleated cells in each sample was estimated from the amplification of reference gene primers within the assay. To quantify the absolute abundance of each unique TCRbeta CDR3 rearrangement, sequence reads were collapsed and filtered. For each sample, productive Simpson clonality was calculated by taking the square root of Simpson's diversity index across productive rearrangements. TCRdb's version of the immuneACCESS table is confined to in-frame rearrangements and falls short of the full clone set. An unresolved V gene accounts for under half of the shortfall where checked; the remainder is of unknown origin. The D gene and trimming were derived from the DNA, and the V and J assignments and clone size from that table. This sample has 200,000 to 300,000 clones in its table, and approximately 86% of those were observed once. The ten largest account for about 2% of the sample.

This chain is built from TRBV27 and TRBJ2-1, and perhaps TRBD1 as D gene, on 5 matching bases. The TCR originated in a man aged 30 to 45 with active or convalescent COVID-19. Source material: peripheral blood. The DNA is as follows: TGTGCCAGTACCCGGCAGGGCCCTTACAATGAGCAGTTCTTC. Its translation reads: CASTRQGPYNEQFF.